This is a list of T cell receptor beta chains from one sample in a study of a mutant IDH1 vaccine in newly diagnosed glioma. Sequencing was performed with immunoSEQ multiplex PCR; in TCRdb, only in-frame clones are kept and a portion is missing. This table holds some 63,000 clones, roughly 74% found once. No antigens are known for them. The material was PBMCs, obtained from a glioma patient whose treatment included an IDH1 peptide vaccine. The receptor source for this set is a man aged 45-60 years with glioma. Each CDR3 is given with its conserved first and last residue. A D gene is named only where the DNA matches it firmly. Clone sizes are given selectively: once, few, many, or a class where the clone is expanded.

D,V,size,J,length,CDR3,DNA
TRBD1,TRBV7-9,-,TRBJ2-5,14,CASSSPGQTETQYF,TGTGCCAGCAGCTCCCCGGGACAGACGGAGACCCAGTACTTC
TRBD2,TRBV6-6,-,TRBJ2-1,15,CASRKERGGNNEQFF,TGTGCCAGCAGGAAAGAGCGGGGGGGAAACAATGAGCAGTTCTTC
-,TRBV29-1,-,TRBJ1-4,13,CSVRQGGLEGLFF,TGCAGCGTTAGGCAGGGCGGGCTGGAGGGGCTGTTTTTT
TRBD1,TRBV7-9,-,TRBJ1-3,17,CASTPPGQGDAGNTIYF,TGTGCCAGCACCCCTCCCGGACAGGGAGACGCTGGAAACACCATATATTTT
-,TRBV6-1,-,TRBJ2-1,17,CASSELGGASPYNEQFF,TGTGCCAGCAGTGAGTTAGGGGGGGCCTCACCCTACAATGAGCAGTTCTTC
-,TRBV11-2,-,TRBJ1-4,16,CASSTGTPNNGEKLFF,TGTGCCAGCAGCACGGGGACCCCAAACAACGGTGAAAAACTGTTTTTT
-,TRBV4-1,once,TRBJ1-3,16,CASSPQGTLIGNTIYF,TGCGCCAGCAGCCCTCAAGGTACCTTAATTGGAAACACCATATATTTT
TRBD1,TRBV7-2,-,TRBJ2-5,14,CASSLVRGPETQYF,TGTGCCAGCAGCTTAGTCAGGGGGCCTGAGACCCAGTACTTC
-,TRBV7-9,few,TRBJ2-7,15,CASSAPLGQGIEQYF,TGTGCCAGCAGCGCACCCCTGGGGCAGGGGATCGAGCAGTACTTC
-,TRBV20-1,-,TRBJ2-7,10,CSAGSYEQYF,TGCAGTGCGGGAAGCTACGAGCAGTACTTC
-,TRBV7-9,-,TRBJ2-3,15,CASSKDGTGMGTQYF,TGTGCCAGCAGCAAAGACGGGACGGGGATGGGGACGCAGTATTTT
TRBD1,TRBV30,-,TRBJ2-1,14,CAWKKGANFYEQFF,TGTGCCTGGAAGAAGGGGGCGAATTTTTATGAGCAGTTCTTC
TRBD2,TRBV9,-,TRBJ2-2,13,CASSWGGTGELFF,TGTGCCAGCAGCTGGGGGGGCACCGGGGAGCTGTTTTTT
TRBD1,TRBV28,few,TRBJ1-1,14,CASSLNRGNTEAFF,TGTGCCAGCAGTTTGAACAGGGGGAACACTGAAGCTTTCTTT
-,TRBV7-2,once,TRBJ2-1,15,CASSPRPLGGNEQFF,TGTGCCAGCAGCCCCCGGCCACTAGGAGGCAATGAGCAGTTCTTC
-,TRBV11-2,-,TRBJ2-5,12,CASSFVEDSQYF,TGTGCCAGCAGCTTCGTCGAAGATTCTCAGTACTTC
-,TRBV19,few,TRBJ2-7,13,CASSSKGGYEQYF,TGTGCCAGTAGCTCCAAAGGGGGGTACGAGCAGTACTTC
TRBD1,TRBV10-2,-,TRBJ2-3,13,CASLPRGPDTQYF,TGCGCCAGCTTGCCCAGGGGGCCAGATACGCAGTATTTT
TRBD1,TRBV9,-,TRBJ1-5,15,CASSAGGQGRQPQHF,TGTGCCAGCAGCGCAGGGGGACAGGGACGGCAGCCCCAGCATTTT
TRBD1,TRBV27,-,TRBJ1-2,16,CASSLRGQGGRVGYTF,TGTGCCAGCAGTTTACGGGGCCAGGGGGGGCGGGTTGGCTACACCTTC
-,TRBV25-1,-,TRBJ2-2,15,CASSDGLGRTGELFF,TGTGCCAGCAGTGACGGGCTAGGAAGGACCGGGGAGCTGTTTTTT
-,TRBV27,-,TRBJ2-5,15,CASSLTRRYQETQYF,TGTGCCAGCAGTCTAACCCGAAGGTACCAAGAGACCCAGTACTTC
TRBD1,TRBV10-2,few,TRBJ2-7,15,CASASRDRVMYEQYF,TGCGCCAGCGCCTCCCGGGACAGGGTAATGTACGAGCAGTACTTC
-,TRBV25-1,-,TRBJ1-3,14,CASSGRYSGNTIYF,TGTGCCAGCAGTGGGAGGTACTCTGGAAACACCATATATTTT
-,TRBV30,-,TRBJ1-3,14,CAWSGSSSGNTIYF,TGTGCCTGGAGTGGTTCCAGTTCTGGAAACACCATATATTTT
-,TRBV27,-,TRBJ2-2,12,CASSHNTGELFF,TGTGCCAGCAGTCACAACACCGGGGAGCTGTTTTTT
-,TRBV4-2,-,TRBJ2-1,13,CASSQTGDGEQFF,TGTGCCAGCAGCCAAACGGGGGATGGTGAGCAGTTCTTC
-,TRBV4-1,-,TRBJ1-2,15,CASSQEGRRGDGYTF,TGCGCCAGCAGCCAAGAAGGGCGCAGGGGCGATGGCTACACCTTC
TRBD1,TRBV7-2,-,TRBJ1-5,14,CASSPRQGSQPQHF,TGTGCCAGCAGCCCAAGACAGGGAAGTCAGCCCCAGCATTTT
TRBD1,TRBV2,-,TRBJ1-2,16,CASSDSRDRIYYGYTF,TGTGCCAGCAGCGACTCCCGGGACAGGATCTACTATGGCTACACCTTC
TRBD2,TRBV19,few,TRBJ2-1,11,CASRRENEQFF,TGTGCCAGCCGGCGGGAGAATGAGCAGTTCTTC
TRBD1,TRBV5-4,-,TRBJ1-2,15,CASSLKTGGHYGYTF,TGTGCCAGCAGTTTGAAGACAGGGGGGCACTATGGCTACACCTTC
-,TRBV19,-,TRBJ2-1,15,CASSIRDSSYNEQFF,TGTGCCAGTAGTATTCGTGACAGCTCCTACAATGAGCAGTTCTTC
TRBD1,TRBV4-3,-,TRBJ1-4,15,CASSQVGTGSEKLFF,TGCGCCAGCAGCCAAGTCGGGACAGGGAGTGAAAAACTGTTTTTT
-,TRBV19,few,TRBJ1-3,14,CASSILSSGNTIYF,TGTGCCAGTAGTATTCTGAGCTCTGGAAACACCATATATTTT
TRBD1,TRBV19,few,TRBJ1-2,13,CASSKTRGHGYTF,TGTGCCAGTAGTAAGACCAGGGGGCATGGCTACACCTTC
-,TRBV7-7,-,TRBJ2-2,13,CASSLGQAGELFF,TGTGCTAGCAGCTTAGGGCAAGCCGGGGAGCTGTTTTTT
TRBD1,TRBV19,-,TRBJ2-7,13,CASMGTEGYEQYF,TGTGCCAGTATGGGGACAGAGGGGTACGAGCAGTACTTC
-,TRBV5-4,many,TRBJ1-1,13,CASSLESGSEAFF,TGTGCCAGCAGCTTGGAATCGGGATCTGAAGCTTTCTTT
-,TRBV5-4,-,TRBJ2-1,13,CASSYSGDNEQFF,TGTGCCAGCAGCTATTCGGGGGACAATGAGCAGTTCTTC
-,TRBV30,-,TRBJ1-5,13,CACSRGPNQPQHF,TGTGCCTGTTCCCGGGGTCCCAATCAGCCCCAGCATTTT
TRBD2,TRBV7-2,-,TRBJ2-7,17,CASSLASGGGNSYEQYF,TGTGCCAGCAGCTTAGCTAGCGGGGGGGGGAACTCCTACGAGCAGTACTTC
-,TRBV5-6,few,TRBJ1-2,11,CASSLNDGYTF,TGTGCCAGCAGCTTGAACGATGGCTACACCTTC
TRBD1,TRBV19,once,TRBJ2-1,13,CASSMETGNEQFF,TGTGCCAGTAGTATGGAGACAGGGAATGAGCAGTTCTTC
-,TRBV6-5,once,TRBJ2-2,16,CASSYSSGLSTGELFF,TGTGCCAGCAGTTACTCGTCGGGGCTCAGCACCGGGGAGCTGTTTTTT
-,TRBV28,-,TRBJ1-5,14,CASSDSYSNQPQHF,TGTGCCAGCAGCGACAGTTATAGCAATCAGCCCCAGCATTTT
-,TRBV7-9,-,TRBJ2-2,13,CASSTTLTGELFF,TGTGCCAGCAGCACGACCCTTACCGGGGAGCTGTTTTTT
TRBD2,TRBV7-6,few,TRBJ2-2,19,CASSLATSGGASYTGELFF,TGTGCCAGCAGCTTAGCGACTAGCGGGGGGGCTTCCTACACCGGGGAGCTGTTTTTT
TRBD1,TRBV5-1,-,TRBJ2-2,14,CASSLGQGYGELFF,TGCGCCAGCAGCTTGGGACAGGGTTACGGGGAGCTGTTTTTT